This is a list of T cell receptor beta chains from one sample in a study of T cell repertoires in cytomegalovirus infection. TCRdb recomputed calls from the reads with MiXCR, one row per CDR3 protein. The repertoire holds about 830,000 distinct CDR3 sequences, with approximately 32% as singletons. These TCRs' antigens remain unknown. The sequences come from cultured CD8+ T cells from PBMCs, collected from culture after CMV antigen stimulation. These receptors were collected from a human donor in good health (CMV status not recorded). Some clones in this sample may be carry-over from other donors' samples. CDR3s leave out the opening cysteine and the closing phenylalanine or tryptophan.

j_call: TRBJ1-5; v_call: TRBV6-1; cdr3_aa: ASSPGTLEGQPQH
j_call: TRBJ2-1; v_call: TRBV7-9; cdr3_aa: ASSLDSGEQF
j_call: TRBJ2-3; v_call: TRBV7-6; cdr3_aa: ASSSTTRLNLTASTDTQY
j_call: TRBJ2-1; v_call: TRBV20-1; cdr3_aa: SARWGSSYNEQF
j_call: TRBJ2-7; v_call: TRBV15; cdr3_aa: ATSPLTGSYEQY
j_call: TRBJ2-7; v_call: TRBV4-2; cdr3_aa: ASSENTGYEQY
j_call: TRBJ2-7; v_call: TRBV20-1; cdr3_aa: SAGGQRSYEQY
j_call: TRBJ2-7; v_call: TRBV4-1; cdr3_aa: ASSQDRLAGENYEQY
j_call: TRBJ2-5; v_call: TRBV27; cdr3_aa: ASKSQVPETQY
j_call: TRBJ2-5; v_call: TRBV7-6; cdr3_aa: ASSPGTGGGETQY